A single sample is the source of the 30 T cell receptor beta chains below, sequenced in a study of T-cell memory formation after mild COVID-19. TCRdb redid the calling of the 5' RACE reads with MiXCR, one entry per CDR3 protein. The sample includes about 470,000 distinct CDR3 sequences, about 20% of them seen just once. The material sequenced was PBMCs or a T cell subset sorted from them (not recorded which). The receptors come from an adult woman who had mild COVID-19 (a few samples of this study predate the infection). Cell type and time point are not known.

There are a few counts of this clonotype. The chain recombines TRBV4-1 with TRBJ1-4, with D unresolved. Germline lookup yields CDR1 MGHRA and CDR2 YSYEKL. The CDR3 length is 13 residues. The CDR3 loop reads CATRRGVNEKLFF. The CDR3 coding sequence is TGCGCTACCCGACGGGGAGTTAATGAAAAACTGTTTTTT.

The gene calls are TRBV29-1 and TRBJ2-1; weak D call: TRBD2 (5 bases). The CDR3 runs to 16 residues. Germline lookup yields CDR1 SQVTM and CDR2 ANQGSEA. Trimming cost V 3 bases and J 0 bases, with 15 bases left between them. The CDR3 loop reads CSVDQEALSSYNEQFF. The CDR3, as DNA: TGCAGCGTTGATCAGGAGGCGTTGAGCTCCTACAATGAGCAGTTCTTC.

This rearrangement joins TRBV27 to TRBJ1-1; 8 bases are a match to TRBD1. With 7 bases clipped from V and 4 bases from J, the junction kept 11 bases outside the gene matches. CDR1 and CDR2 from the germline V gene are MNHEY and SMNVEV (reference sequence). This CDR3 comprises 15 residues. In DNA, the CDR3 is TGTGCCAGCAATCCTTACAGGGGGACGGTCACTGAAGCTTTCTTT. Encoded protein: CASNPYRGTVTEAFF.

The chain joins TRBV7-8 to TRBJ2-7; D is uncertain. Looked up from germline, CDR1 is SGHVS and CDR2 is FQNEAQ. This CDR3 contains 12 residues. The V end lost 1 base, the J end lost 5 bases, and 6 bases lay between the germline ends. The DNA of the CDR3 is TGTGCCAGCAGCTTAGGACCGGACGAGCAGTACTTC. It is translated as CASSLGPDEQYF.

There are a few counts of this clonotype. The chain uses TRBV7-8 and TRBJ1-1; no reliable D call. CDR3 length: 14 amino acids. CDR1 SGHVS and CDR2 FQNEAQ come from the germline V gene. The germline V and J ends were trimmed by 5 bases and 1 base, with 11 bases remaining between them. The CDR3 region has the DNA TGTGCCAGCAGCCGAAATACTGGGAACACTGAAGCTTTCTTT. Protein: CASSRNTGNTEAFF.

V usage is TRBV12-3 or TRBV12-4 and J usage is TRBJ2-2; 12 bases match TRBD2. The trim removed 3 bases at V and 5 bases at J, leaving 7 bases unmatched. The CDR3 contains 17 residues. The CDR3 nucleotides are TGTGCCAGCAGTTTGGCTAGCGGGAGGGCCATAACCGGGGAGCTGTTTTTT. Its protein is CASSLASGRAITGELFF.

The chain has TRBV29-1 and TRBJ1-1; tentatively, D is TRBD1 (5 bases). Germline-derived CDR1 and CDR2 are SQVTM and ANQGSEA. V was trimmed by 3 bases and J by 8 bases, leaving 13 bases between them. The CDR3 runs to 12 residues. CDR3 residues: CSVEGGNGEAFF. CDR3 sequence (DNA): TGCAGCGTTGAGGGGGGTAATGGGGAAGCTTTCTTT.

The V and J genes are TRBV25-1 and TRBJ2-6, with a tentative D call TRBD1 (5 bases). The germline V and J ends were trimmed by 8 bases and 0 bases, with 5 bases remaining between them. This CDR3 is 13 amino acids long. Looked up from germline, CDR1 is MGHDK and CDR2 is SYGVNS. The CDR3 loop reads CASGASGANVLTF. CDR3 bases: TGTGCCAGCGGGGCCTCTGGGGCCAACGTCCTGACTTTC.

The gene calls are TRBV20-1 and TRBJ1-6, with 8 bases matching TRBD1. The germline V gene has CDR1 DFQATT and CDR2 SNEGSKA (reference sequence). This CDR3 spans 14 amino acids. After removal of 1 base from V and 7 bases from J, the junction contained 3 bases not matched to a gene. This CDR3 reads CSARGTGMNSPLHF. For the CDR3, the DNA is TGCAGTGCTAGAGGGACAGGGATGAATTCACCCCTCCACTTT.

The V gene is TRBV12-3 or TRBV12-4, the J gene TRBJ2-5; 10 bases fit TRBD2. CDR3 length equals 15 residues. With 6 bases clipped from V and 2 bases from J, the junction kept 6 bases outside the gene matches. The CDR3: CASSPGAGGQETQYF. For the CDR3, the DNA is TGTGCCAGCAGCCCCGGAGCGGGGGGGCAAGAGACCCAGTACTTC.

A few counts support this clonotype. The chain has TRBV5-4 and TRBJ2-7; no firm D call. Germline V lookup: CDR1 SGHNT, CDR2 YYREEE (reference sequence). The germline V and J ends were trimmed by 3 bases and 4 bases, with 11 bases remaining between them. The CDR3 loop spans 13 amino acids. As DNA, the CDR3 is TGTGCCAGCAGCTCGGGTCAGAGGTACGAGCAGTACTTC. Its protein is CASSSGQRYEQYF.

This clonotype was counted a few times. This rearrangement joins TRBV19 to TRBJ2-7, with a possible D match to TRBD2 (5 bases). Trimming shortened V by 2 bases and J by 6 bases, and 14 bases separated the two germline ends. The germline gives CDR1 LNHDA, CDR2 SQIVND (reference sequence). The CDR3 consists of 14 residues. The CDR3 nucleotides read TGTGCCAGTAGTATATTGGAGGTATCTGGCGAGCAGTACTTC. It is translated as CASSILEVSGEQYF.

This sequence joins TRBV12-3 or TRBV12-4 and TRBJ2-1; 9 nucleotides match TRBD1. V lost 6 bases, J lost 8 bases, and 8 bases stayed unmatched. The CDR3 is 14 residues long. This chain's CDR3 is CASRQGQGIDEQFF. The DNA for the CDR3 is TGTGCCAGCAGACAGGGACAGGGAATCGATGAGCAGTTCTTC.

This clonotype was observed at least ten times. The chain carries TRBV7-2 and TRBJ2-3, with D perhaps matching TRBD1 or TRBD2 (6 bases each). The germline CDR1 and CDR2 sequences are SGHTA and FQGNSA. Trimming pared 4 bases from V and 2 bases from J, leaving 19 bases between. CDR3 size: 17 residues. The CDR3 sequence: CASSSRVGAGITDTQYF. CDR3 in DNA: TGTGCCAGCAGCTCCCGAGTGGGGGCGGGAATCACAGATACGCAGTATTTT.

The V gene is TRBV10-3, the J gene TRBJ2-2; D ambiguous. The CDR3 runs to 13 residues. V was shortened by 7 bases and J by 0 bases, with 6 bases between the two germline ends. Per germline, CDR1 ENHRY and CDR2 SYGVKD. The DNA for the CDR3 is TGTGCCATCACCCCTACGAACACCGGGGAGCTGTTTTTT. Translating gives CAITPTNTGELFF.

The V gene is TRBV19, the J gene TRBJ1-2; 7 bases map to TRBD1. Germline V gene sequence: CDR1 LNHDA, CDR2 SQIVND (reference sequence). Unmatched junction bases numbered 4, after V lost 1 base and J lost 2 bases. The CDR3 sequence is 15 residues long. DNA for the CDR3: TGTGCCAGTAGTATAGCCCCGGGACAGAACTATGGCTACACCTTC. Protein sequence: CASSIAPGQNYGYTF.

CDR3 protein: CASSLEGLGGNEQFF. In DNA, the CDR3 is TGTGCCAGCAGCTTAGAGGGACTAGGGGGTAATGAGCAGTTCTTC. The gene calls are TRBV7-2 and TRBJ2-1, with 8 bases lining up with TRBD2. The germline CDR1 and CDR2 sequences are SGHTA and FQGNSA. After removal of 1 base from V and 7 bases from J, the junction contained 6 bases not matched to a gene. The CDR3 covers 15 residues.

The genes are TRBV6-1 and TRBJ1-2, with D maybe TRBD1 (5 bases). From germline, CDR1 is MNHNS and CDR2 SASEGT. The CDR3 sequence is 14 residues long. Trimming removed 6 bases from V and 4 bases from J, with 15 bases in between. The CDR3 DNA follows: TGTGCCAGCAGGGATTACCCCGGGGGCTATGGCTACACCTTC. Residues: CASRDYPGGYGYTF.

The CDR3 here is CASSRHGNSNQPQHF. CDR3 DNA: TGTGCCAGCAGTCGACACGGGAATAGCAATCAGCCCCAGCATTTT. The J gene is TRBJ1-5, the V gene TRBV6-6; no clear D gene. V was pared by 5 bases and J by 0 bases, with 11 bases between. CDR3 length: 15 amino acids. Germline V gene data show CDR1 as MNHNY and CDR2 as SVGAGI (reference sequence).

This clonotype was detected ten times or more. The chain couples TRBV5-1 to TRBJ2-5; 10 positions match TRBD1. This CDR3 has 14 amino acids. Trimming cost V 4 bases and J 3 bases; bases outside gene matches: 3. Per germline, CDR1 SGHRS and CDR2 YFSETQ. CDR3 amino acids: CASSTGTGEETQYF. The CDR3 nucleotides are TGCGCCAGCAGCACCGGGACAGGGGAAGAGACCCAGTACTTC.

This chain links TRBV9 with TRBJ1-4; D unresolved. The ends were cut back, 0 bases at V and 0 bases at J, with 6 bases in the middle. This CDR3 contains 15 residues. Germline assignment: CDR1 SGDLS and CDR2 YYNGEE. CDR3 in DNA: TGTGCCAGCAGCGTAGGTGATTCAACTAATGAAAAACTGTTTTTT. Its protein product is CASSVGDSTNEKLFF.

This clonotype showed up just a few times. The chain couples TRBV12-3 or TRBV12-4 to TRBJ2-7, with a tentative D call TRBD2 (5 bases). The CDR3 has 17 amino acids. V was trimmed by 0 bases and J by 2 bases, leaving 17 bases between them. The CDR3 reads CASSLARVVTKTYEQYF. The CDR3 bases are TGTGCCAGCAGTTTAGCGCGGGTAGTGACAAAGACCTACGAGCAGTACTTC.

The chain employs TRBV9 and TRBJ2-4; 11 nucleotides agree with TRBD2. The CDR3 is 15 amino acids. V lost 3 bases to trimming and J lost 5 bases; unmatched junction nucleotides: 4. The germline CDR1 and CDR2 sequences are SGDLS and YYNGEE. In DNA, the CDR3 is TGTGCCAGCAGCGATAGGGGACTAGCGGAAAACATTCAGTACTTC. It is translated as CASSDRGLAENIQYF.

CDR3 DNA: TGCAGTGCTAGGTTTATGGGCACTGAAGCTTTCTTT. It yields the protein CSARFMGTEAFF. The chain joins TRBV20-1 to TRBJ1-1; D uncertain. CDR3 length equals 12 residues. Per the germline V gene, CDR1 is DFQATT and CDR2 is SNEGSKA (reference sequence). V was clipped by 3 bases and J by 4 bases, with 9 bases between them.

This clonotype came up a few times. This chain links TRBV27 with TRBJ2-7; D perhaps matches TRBD2 (7 bases). Germline CDR1 and CDR2: MNHEY and SMNVEV (reference sequence). The CDR3 is 16 amino acids. V dropped 2 bases and J dropped 1 base, with 15 bases sitting between them. Written as DNA, the CDR3 is TGTGCCAGCAGTTTACGGGCAGGGGACTATTCCTACGAGCAGTACTTC. Its protein is CASSLRAGDYSYEQYF.

The chain couples TRBV7-2 to TRBJ1-2, with D perhaps matching TRBD1 (5 bases). Per the germline V gene, CDR1 is SGHTA and CDR2 is FQGNSA. V was trimmed by 1 base and J by 2 bases, leaving 11 bases between them. This CDR3 is built from 15 residues. This chain's CDR3 is CASSLEVGRNYGYTF. The CDR3 DNA reads TGTGCCAGCAGCTTAGAGGTGGGGCGGAACTATGGCTACACCTTC.

The chain employs TRBV15 and TRBJ1-1, with TRBD1 matching over 7 bases. J was trimmed by 5 bases and V by 5 bases; bases with no gene match: 8. CDR3 size: 14 residues. The germline V gene encodes CDR1 LNHNV and CDR2 YYDKDF (reference sequence). The CDR3 sequence: CATSGGQISTEAFF. DNA of the CDR3: TGTGCCACCAGCGGGGGACAGATAAGTACTGAAGCTTTCTTT.

This sequence joins TRBV5-5 and TRBJ2-5; no clear D. Germline V lookup: CDR1 SGHKS, CDR2 YYEKEE (reference sequence). The CDR3 has 13 amino acids. V lost 1 base and J 1 base, leaving 5 bases between the germline ends. CDR3 nucleotide sequence: TGTGCCAGCAGCTTGTACGGCCAAGAGACCCAGTACTTC. Translation gives CASSLYGQETQYF.

This rearrangement joins TRBV4-3 to TRBJ1-5; TRBD1 might be the D (5 bases). Deletions cut 4 bases from V and 0 bases from J, with 10 bases between. The CDR3 contains 15 residues. CDR1 LGHNA and CDR2 YSLEER come from the germline V gene. This chain's CDR3 is CASSRGTDSNQPQHF. In DNA, the CDR3 is TGCGCCAGCAGCCGAGGGACGGATAGCAATCAGCCCCAGCATTTT.

The chain couples TRBV6-1 to TRBJ2-4; D is tentatively TRBD1 or TRBD2 (6 bases each). CDR3 length: 14 residues. Trimming left V 6 bases short and J 2 bases short, with 11 bases between. CDR1 and CDR2 (germline): MNHNS, SASEGT. This CDR3 is CASSQGGSKNIQYF. CDR3 nucleotide sequence: TGTGCCAGCAGCCAAGGGGGGTCCAAAAACATTCAGTACTTC.